The sequence of this T cell receptor beta chain was determined in a study of beta chain features in type 1 diabetes. The V end was cut by 5 bases, the J end by 5 bases, with 10 bases between. The CDR3 covers 13 residues. CDR1 LNHNV and CDR2 YYDKDF come from the germline V gene (reference sequence). General study results and limits: Any HLA type influence on TCRB rearrangement was left unresolved here.

This clone was recorded at least ten times. No antigen is known for it. Other DNA sequences from this sample encode an identical CDR3 as well. Expressed TCRB transcripts got sequenced, as all isolated RNA was reverse transcribed. The repertoire was sequenced with immunoSEQ multiplex PCR; TCRdb's copy has only in-frame clones and lacks some. Among about 150,000 clones listed, around 10% were seen once. Donors contributed one heparinised blood draw apiece, averaging roughly 100 mL. Based on CD45RO/CCR7/CD25/CD127/CD95/CD27, CD4+ regulatory, stem cell-like memory, naive and central memory cells were sorted.

What was sequenced was central memory CD4+ T cells from blood. This clonotype was obtained from a man between 18 and 29 years old in good health. This rearrangement joins TRBV15 to TRBJ1-5; weak D call: TRBD1 (5 bases). The CDR3 coding sequence is TGTGCCACCAGCGGGACCGGTGATCAGCCCCAGCATTTT. This encodes CATSGTGDQPQHF.